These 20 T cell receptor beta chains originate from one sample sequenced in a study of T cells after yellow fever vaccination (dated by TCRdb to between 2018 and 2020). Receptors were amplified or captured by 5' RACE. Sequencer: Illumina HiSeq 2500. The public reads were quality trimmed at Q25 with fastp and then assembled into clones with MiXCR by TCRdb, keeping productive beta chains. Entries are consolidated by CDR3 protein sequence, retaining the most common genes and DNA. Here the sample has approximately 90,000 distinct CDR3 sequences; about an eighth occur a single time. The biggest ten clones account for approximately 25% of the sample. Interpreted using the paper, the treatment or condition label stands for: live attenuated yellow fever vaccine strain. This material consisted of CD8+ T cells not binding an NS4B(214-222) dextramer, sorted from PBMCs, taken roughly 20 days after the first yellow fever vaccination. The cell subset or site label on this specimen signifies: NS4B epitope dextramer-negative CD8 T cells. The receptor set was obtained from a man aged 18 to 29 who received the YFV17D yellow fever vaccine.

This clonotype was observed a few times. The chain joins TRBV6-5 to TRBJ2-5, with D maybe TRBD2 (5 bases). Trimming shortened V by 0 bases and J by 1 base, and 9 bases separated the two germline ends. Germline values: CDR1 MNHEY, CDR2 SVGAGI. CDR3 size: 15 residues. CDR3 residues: CASSYSMGAQETQYF. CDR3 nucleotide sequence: TGTGCCAGCAGTTACTCGATGGGAGCCCAAGAGACCCAGTACTTC.

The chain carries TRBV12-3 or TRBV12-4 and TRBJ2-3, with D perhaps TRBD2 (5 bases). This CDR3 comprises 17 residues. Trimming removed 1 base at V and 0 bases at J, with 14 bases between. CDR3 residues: CASSLVLVGVSTDTQYF. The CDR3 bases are TGTGCCAGCAGTTTAGTGTTAGTCGGGGTAAGCACAGATACGCAGTATTTT.

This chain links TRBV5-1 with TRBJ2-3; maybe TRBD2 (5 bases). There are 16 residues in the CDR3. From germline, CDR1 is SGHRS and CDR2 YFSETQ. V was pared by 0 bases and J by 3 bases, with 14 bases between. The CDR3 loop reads CASSLGRGLQTDTQYF. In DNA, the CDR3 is TGCGCCAGCAGCTTGGGGAGAGGGCTCCAAACAGATACGCAGTATTTT.

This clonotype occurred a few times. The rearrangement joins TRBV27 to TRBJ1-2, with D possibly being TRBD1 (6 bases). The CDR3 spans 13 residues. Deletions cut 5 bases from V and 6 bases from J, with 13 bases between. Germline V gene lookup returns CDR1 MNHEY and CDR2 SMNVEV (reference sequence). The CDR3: CASSLGGADGYTF. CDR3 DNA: TGTGCCAGCAGTCTCGGGGGGGCAGATGGCTACACCTTC.

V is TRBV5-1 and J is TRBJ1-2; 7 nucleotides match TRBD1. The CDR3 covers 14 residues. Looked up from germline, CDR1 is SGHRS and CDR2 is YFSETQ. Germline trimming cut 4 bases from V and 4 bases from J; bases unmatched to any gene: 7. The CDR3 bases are TGCGCCAGCAGCGTCCGACAGGGACGCTATGGCTACACCTTC. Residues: CASSVRQGRYGYTF.

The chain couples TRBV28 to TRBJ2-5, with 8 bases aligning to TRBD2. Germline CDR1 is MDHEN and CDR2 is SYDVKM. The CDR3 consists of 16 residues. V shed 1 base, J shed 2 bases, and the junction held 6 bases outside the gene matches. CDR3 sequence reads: CASSLYPPGGQETQYF. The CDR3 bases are TGTGCCAGCAGTTTATACCCCCCGGGGGGGCAAGAGACCCAGTACTTC.

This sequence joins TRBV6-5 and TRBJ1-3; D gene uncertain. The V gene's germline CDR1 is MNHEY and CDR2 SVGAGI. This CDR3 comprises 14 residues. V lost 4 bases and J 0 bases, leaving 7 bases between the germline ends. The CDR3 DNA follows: TGTGCCAGCAGTTTGACATTCTCTGGAAACACCATATATTTT. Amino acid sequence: CASSLTFSGNTIYF.

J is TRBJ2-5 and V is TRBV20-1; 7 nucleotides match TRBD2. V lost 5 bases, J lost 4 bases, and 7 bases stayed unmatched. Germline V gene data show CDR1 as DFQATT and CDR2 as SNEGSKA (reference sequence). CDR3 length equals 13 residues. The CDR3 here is CSAAPGEGETQYF. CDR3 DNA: TGCAGTGCTGCTCCGGGGGAGGGAGAGACCCAGTACTTC.

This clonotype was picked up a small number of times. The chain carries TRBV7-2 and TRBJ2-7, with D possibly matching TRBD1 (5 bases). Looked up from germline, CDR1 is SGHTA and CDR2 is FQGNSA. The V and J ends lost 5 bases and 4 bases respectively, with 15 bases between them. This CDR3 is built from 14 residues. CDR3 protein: CASSPTGHTYEQYF. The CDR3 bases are TGTGCCAGCAGCCCAACCGGACATACTTACGAGCAGTACTTC.

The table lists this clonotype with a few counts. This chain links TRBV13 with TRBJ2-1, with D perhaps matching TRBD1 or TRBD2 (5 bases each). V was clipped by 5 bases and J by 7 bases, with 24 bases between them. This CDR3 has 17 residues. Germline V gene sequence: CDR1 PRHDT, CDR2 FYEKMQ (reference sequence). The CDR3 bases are TGTGCCAGCAGCCCTACCGGGACGAACGGTATCCGGAATGAGCAGTTCTTC. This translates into CASSPTGTNGIRNEQFF.

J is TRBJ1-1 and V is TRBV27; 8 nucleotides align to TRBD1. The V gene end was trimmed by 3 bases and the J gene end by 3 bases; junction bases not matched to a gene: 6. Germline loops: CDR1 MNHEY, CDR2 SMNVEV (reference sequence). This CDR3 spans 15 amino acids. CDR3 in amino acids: CASSLTQGADTEAFF. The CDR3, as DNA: TGTGCCAGCAGTTTGACTCAGGGGGCAGACACTGAAGCTTTCTTT.

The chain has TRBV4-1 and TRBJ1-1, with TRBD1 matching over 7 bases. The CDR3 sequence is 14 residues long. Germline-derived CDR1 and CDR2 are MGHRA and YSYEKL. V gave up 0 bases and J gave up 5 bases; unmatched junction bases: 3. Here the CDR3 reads CASSQEGRGTEAFF. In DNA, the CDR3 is TGCGCCAGCAGCCAAGAGGGCAGGGGGACTGAAGCTTTCTTT.

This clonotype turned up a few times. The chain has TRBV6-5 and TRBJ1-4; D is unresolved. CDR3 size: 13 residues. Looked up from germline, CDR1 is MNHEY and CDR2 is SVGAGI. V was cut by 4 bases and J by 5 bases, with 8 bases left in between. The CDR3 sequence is CASSSTGNEKLFF. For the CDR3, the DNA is TGTGCCAGCAGTTCGACGGGGAATGAAAAACTGTTTTTT.

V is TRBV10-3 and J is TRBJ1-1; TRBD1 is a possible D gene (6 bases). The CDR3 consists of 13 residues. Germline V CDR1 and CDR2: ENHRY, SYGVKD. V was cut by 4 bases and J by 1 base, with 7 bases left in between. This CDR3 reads CAISGTENTEAFF. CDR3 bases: TGTGCCATCAGTGGGACAGAGAACACTGAAGCTTTCTTT.

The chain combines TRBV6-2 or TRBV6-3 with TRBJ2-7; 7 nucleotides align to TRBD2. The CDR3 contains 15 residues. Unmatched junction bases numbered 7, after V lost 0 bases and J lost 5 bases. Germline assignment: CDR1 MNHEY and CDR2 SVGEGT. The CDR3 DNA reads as TGTGCCAGCAGTTACTCGAGTGTGCTAGCGGACGAGCAGTACTTC. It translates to CASSYSSVLADEQYF.

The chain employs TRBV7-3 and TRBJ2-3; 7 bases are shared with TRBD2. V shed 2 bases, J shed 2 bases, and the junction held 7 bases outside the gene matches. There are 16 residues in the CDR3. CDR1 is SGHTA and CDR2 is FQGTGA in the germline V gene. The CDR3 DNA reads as TGTGCCAGCAGCTTACGAGGGCGGGAGAACACAGATACGCAGTATTTT. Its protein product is CASSLRGRENTDTQYF.

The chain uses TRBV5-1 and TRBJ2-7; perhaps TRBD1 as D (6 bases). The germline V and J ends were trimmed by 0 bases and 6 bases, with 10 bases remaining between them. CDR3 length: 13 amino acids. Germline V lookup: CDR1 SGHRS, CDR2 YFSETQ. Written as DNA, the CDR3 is TGCGCCAGCAGCTTGGTTGGCAGGGGCGAGCAGTACTTC. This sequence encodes CASSLVGRGEQYF.

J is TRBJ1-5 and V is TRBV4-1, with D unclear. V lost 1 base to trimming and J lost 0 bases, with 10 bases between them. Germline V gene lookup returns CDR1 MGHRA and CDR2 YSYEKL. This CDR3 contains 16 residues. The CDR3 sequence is CASSQGRGFSNQPQHF. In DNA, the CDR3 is TGCGCCAGCAGCCAAGGCCGAGGCTTTAGCAATCAGCCCCAGCATTTT.

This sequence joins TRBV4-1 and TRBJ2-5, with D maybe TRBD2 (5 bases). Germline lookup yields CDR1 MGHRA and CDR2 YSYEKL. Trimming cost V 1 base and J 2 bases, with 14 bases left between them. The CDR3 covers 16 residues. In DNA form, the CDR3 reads TGCGCCAGCAGCCAAGTTGCTTCCCGGGGACAAGAGACCCAGTACTTC. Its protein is CASSQVASRGQETQYF.

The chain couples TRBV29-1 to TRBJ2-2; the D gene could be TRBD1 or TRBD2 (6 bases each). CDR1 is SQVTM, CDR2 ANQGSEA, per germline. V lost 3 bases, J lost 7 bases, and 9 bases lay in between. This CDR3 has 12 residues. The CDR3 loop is CSVEGGFGELFF. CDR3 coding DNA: TGCAGCGTTGAGGGGGGCTTCGGGGAGCTGTTTTTT.